The 4 T cell receptor beta chains given below trace back to one sample, sequenced in a study of response to subunit inactivated influenza vaccine (dated by TCRdb to 2017 to 2018). The library was generated by RT-PCR. Sequencing used an Illumina HiSeq 2500. TCRdb's own reprocessing of the public reads used fastp at Q25 and MiXCR and kept productive beta chains. All rows with the same CDR3 protein become a single entry with the most common DNA and genes. The sample records over 650,000 distinct CDR3 sequences, approximately 18% of which are singletons. The biggest ten clones account for approximately 10% of the sample. Sequencing was performed on PBMCs from blood, taken less than 6 days after vaccination. These TCRs come from a man aged 45-60 years who received an inactivated influenza vaccine. Donor details come from another sample of the same person, matched by shared clones.

This clonotype has a handful of counts. CDR3 nucleotide sequence: TGCAGCGCTTCAGGAGGGGGCGAAGAAAAACTGTTTTTT. It translates to CSASGGGEEKLFF. This chain uses TRBV29-1 with TRBJ1-4, with TRBD1 identical over 7 bases. The ends lost 7 bases at V and 8 bases at J; junction bases unmatched: 10. CDR1 is SQVTM, CDR2 ANQGSEA, per germline. The CDR3 runs to 13 residues.

The chain employs TRBV4-1 and TRBJ2-7, with a tentative D call TRBD1 (6 bases). Per the germline V gene, CDR1 is MGHRA and CDR2 is YSYEKL. Trimming removed 1 base from V and 0 bases from J, with 13 bases in between. The CDR3 covers 16 residues. The CDR3 loop reads CASSQVRSGDSYEQYF. The CDR3 DNA reads as TGCGCCAGCAGCCAAGTGCGGTCAGGGGACTCCTACGAGCAGTACTTC.

The rearrangement links TRBV14 to TRBJ2-7, with D unresolved. This CDR3 has 12 amino acids. V lost 3 bases, J lost 4 bases, and 7 bases lay in between. CDR1 SGHDN and CDR2 FVKESK come from the germline V gene. CDR3 amino acids: CASSQRKYEQYF. CDR3 DNA sequence: TGTGCCAGCAGCCAGAGGAAATACGAGCAGTACTTC.

The chain employs TRBV29-1 and TRBJ2-2; D is unresolved. CDR3 length: 14 residues. Germline-derived CDR1 and CDR2 are SQVTM and ANQGSEA. V was cut by 1 base and J by 0 bases, with 6 bases left in between. The CDR3 DNA sequence: TGCAGCGTTGAAGCACAGTCGAACACCGGGGAGCTGTTTTTT. Protein sequence: CSVEAQSNTGELFF.